This T cell receptor beta chain was documented in a study of vaccination effects on CD4 cells after COVID-19 (dated by TCRdb to between 2021 and 2024). Regarding the complete study: Two doses of either the BNT162b2 or the mRNA-1273 mRNA SARS-CoV-2 vaccine were administered to participants. Pre-vaccine samples were collected from a couple of convalescent patients 16 days and one week before the first dose, corresponding to 142 and 148 days after COVID-19 diagnosis. The study compared SARS-CoV-2 spike-specific CD4+ TCR repertoires before and after mRNA vaccination in COVID-19 convalescent patients and infection-naive vaccine recipients. A total of over nine COVID-19 convalescent patients and a handful of SARS-CoV-2-naive healthy vaccine recipients were included in the full study. In the study, cultures from other donors were sequenced using the Oncomine TCR Beta short-read assay on an Illumina iSeq 100. Overall study results and their limits: Both infection-induced and vaccine-induced clones contracted markedly at late post-vaccination timepoints, which is consistent with waning T cell responses. For convalescent patients, new clones induced by the vaccine made up most of the post-vaccine spike-reactive repertoire, and these new clones were largely distinct from the clones induced by infection. Limitations of the study were the small number of convalescent patients and the absence of early post-infection timepoints.

With regard to this clone: Its antigen target is currently unknown. Base qualities were left out, and no much larger clone turns up one base away.

In the ViraFEST assay, PBMC were stimulated with viral peptide pools, and antigen-specific CD4+ T cell clonotypes were then identified by expansion using TCR sequencing. After about 10 days of culture, CD4+ T cells were isolated with the EasySep CD4+ T cell isolation kit. Convalescent patients had PCR-confirmed SARS-CoV-2 infection between March and December 2020, before Alpha, Beta and Delta variants emerged in the United States. Roughly 1.9 million PBMC per well were cultured with 9 to 10 ug/ml peptides in IMDM containing 5% human AB serum, around 10 IU/ml IL-2 and gentamicin. On days 3 and 7, half of the culture medium was replaced with fresh IL-2-containing medium. Unless noted otherwise, every peptide stimulation condition was cultured in triplicate wells. Using Ficoll-Paque Plus gradient centrifugation, PBMC were separated from whole blood and then either used fresh or cryopreserved at -140C. Genomic DNA was extracted from cultured CD4+ T cells with the QIAamp micro DNA kit.

The library was generated by the immunoSEQ multiplex PCR assay. DNA from the cultured, isolated CD4+ T cells was subjected to TCR beta CDR3 sequencing. In the source study's methods: Non-productive TCR sequences were discarded, and reads were trimmed to the CDR3 region, with only CDR3s of 7 or more amino acids retained. Antigen-specific clonotypes were identified with the MANAFEST web app by comparing expansion in peptide wells against reference cultures. To be called positive, a clone needed expansion at FDR<0.05 compared with the reference and with all other wells, an odds ratio greater than 5, and a frequency greater than 0.1% in two replicate wells. A clonotype was defined as cross-reactive if the clonotype was significantly expanded both in SARS-CoV-2 spike wells and in at least one common cold coronavirus spike condition. Levenshtein distance calculated with the stringdist R package was used to assess CDR3 similarity, and unrooted trees were constructed with ape in R 3.6.1. Here the immuneACCESS table is served through TCRdb, limited to in-frame sequences with V and J called. Missing clones are a known gap in these copies; in checked studies unresolved V genes cover under half, and the rest lacks a known reason. V and J calls and clone size come straight from that table; D and trimming were deduced from the DNA. Present in this sample are 42,000 or so clones, approximately 81% of which were seen just once. 25% to 30% of the sample belongs to the ten largest clones.

The germline V gene provides CDR1 MNHEY and CDR2 SVGAGI. Including the terminal cysteine and phenylalanine, the CDR3 comprises 12 residues. CDR3 DNA is the only sequence kept; it has 36 bases, read in frame from the first base. V is clipped by 6 bases and J by 7 bases, and the sequence between their germline boundaries is 12 bases long. The chain uses TRBV6-5 and TRBJ1-1; D gene: possibly TRBD1, on 6 matching bases. The sequencing here drew on CD4+ T cells from PBMCs cultured with a peptide pool, taken before COVID-19 vaccination. This receptor was taken from a human donor who had a prior SARS-CoV-2 infection. The CDR3 region: CASSQLTGEAFF. The DNA reads as follows: TGTGCCAGCAGCCAACTGACAGGTGAAGCTTTCTTT.